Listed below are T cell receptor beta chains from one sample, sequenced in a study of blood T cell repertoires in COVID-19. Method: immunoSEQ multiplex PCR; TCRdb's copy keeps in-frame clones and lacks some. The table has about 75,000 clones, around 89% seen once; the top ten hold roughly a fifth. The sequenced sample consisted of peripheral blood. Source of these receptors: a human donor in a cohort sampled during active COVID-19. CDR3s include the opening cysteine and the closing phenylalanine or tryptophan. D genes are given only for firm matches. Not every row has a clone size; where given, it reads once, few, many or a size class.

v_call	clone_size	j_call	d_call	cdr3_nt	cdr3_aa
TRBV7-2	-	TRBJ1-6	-	TGTGCCAGCAGCTTAGTGGGCACACAACCGAATTCACCCCTCCACTTT	CASSLVGTQPNSPLHF
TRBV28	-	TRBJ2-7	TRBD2	TGTGCCAGCAGGACCCCAAAAGCGGGAGTATACGAGCAGTACTTC	CASRTPKAGVYEQYF
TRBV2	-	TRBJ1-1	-	TGTGCCAGCAGTGTAGGGGGACCTGAAGCTTTCTTT	CASSVGGPEAFF
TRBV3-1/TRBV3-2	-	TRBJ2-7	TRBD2	TGTGCCAGCAGCCAAGACGGCGGGAGAACCTACGAGCAGTACTTC	CASSQDGGRTYEQYF
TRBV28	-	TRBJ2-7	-	TGTGCCAGCAGTTCTTGGGACACCATCTCCTACGAGCAGTACTTC	CASSSWDTISYEQYF
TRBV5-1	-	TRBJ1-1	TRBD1	TGCGCCAGCAGCCCTACCGACAGGGCACACCAACCAATAAACACTGAAGCTTTCTTT	CASSPTDRAHQPINTEAFF
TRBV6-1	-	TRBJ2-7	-	TGTGCCAGCAGTGATCCGGCGGCCTACGAGCAGTACTTC	CASSDPAAYEQYF
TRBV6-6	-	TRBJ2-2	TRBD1	TGTGCCAGCAGTCGACTGGACAGGTCTACCGGGGAGCTGTTTTTT	CASSRLDRSTGELFF
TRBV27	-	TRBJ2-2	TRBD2	TGTGCCAGCAGTACTACTAGCGGGATGGGGACCGGGGAGCTGTTTTTT	CASSTTSGMGTGELFF
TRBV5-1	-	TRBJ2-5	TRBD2	TGCGCCAGCAGCTTCGGGACTAGCGGTTTACAAGAGACCCAGTACTTC	CASSFGTSGLQETQYF
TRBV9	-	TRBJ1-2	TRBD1	TGTGCCAGCGGGGTGGACAGGGGAGCCCGCTACACCTTC	CASGVDRGARYTF
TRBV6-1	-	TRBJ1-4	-	TGTGCCAGCAGTGAAGGGGAGGAGGGGTATGGAAAACTGTTTTTT	CASSEGEEGYGKLFF
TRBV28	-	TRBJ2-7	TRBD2	TGTGCCAGCAGTTTACGTCTAGCGGGGGCCTTAGTTTCCGAGCAGTACTTC	CASSLRLAGALVSEQYF
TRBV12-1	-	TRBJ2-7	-	TGTGCCAGCAGCTTTGTGTCTAGCGGGGGATCCTACGAGCAGTACTTC	CASSFVSSGGSYEQYF
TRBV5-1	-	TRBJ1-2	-	TGCGCCAGCAGCTGGTGGGAGTCTACCAACTATGGCTACACCTTC	CASSWWESTNYGYTF
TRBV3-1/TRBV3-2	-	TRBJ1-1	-	TGTGCCAGCAGCCAAGATAATCAGGATTCTAAGGCTTTCTTT	CASSQDNQDSKAFF
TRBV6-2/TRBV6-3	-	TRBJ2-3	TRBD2	TGTGCCAGCAGTTACTCGGGACTAGACGAGGGTTTT	CASSYSGLDEGF
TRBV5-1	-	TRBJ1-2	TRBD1	TGCGCCAGCAGCTCGACGGCGTCACAGGGGGCGTTTTTTGGCTACACCTTC	CASSSTASQGAFFGYTF
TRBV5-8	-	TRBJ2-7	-	TGTGCCAGCAGCGCAGCAGGGGACGAGCAGTACTTC	CASSAAGDEQYF
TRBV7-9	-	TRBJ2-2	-	TGTGCCAGCAGCCCTTACACCGGGGAGCTGTTTTTT	CASSPYTGELFF
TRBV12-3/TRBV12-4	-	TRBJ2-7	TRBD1	TGTGCCAGCAGCCCGGGCTCCGGACAGGGAAGCTCCTTC	CASSPGSGQGSSF
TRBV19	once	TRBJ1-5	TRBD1	TGTGCCAGCCGTCGGACAGGGACACGTTATAGCAATCAGCCCCAGCATTTT	CASRRTGTRYSNQPQHF
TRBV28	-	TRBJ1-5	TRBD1	TGTGCCAGCAGCGTACAGGGGCGTAATAGCAATCAGCCCCAGCATTTT	CASSVQGRNSNQPQHF
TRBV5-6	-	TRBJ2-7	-	TGTGCCAGCAGCTTGGGCAGGGGCGAATACGAGCAGTACTTC	CASSLGRGEYEQYF
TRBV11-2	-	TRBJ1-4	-	TGTGCCAGCAGCTTAGAGGAGGAAAAACTGTTTTTT	CASSLEEEKLFF